This T cell receptor beta chain appears in the sequencing data of a study of T-cell memory formation after mild COVID-19. Whole-study results and caveats: Clones from the second wave (peaking day 37) had unconfirmed SARS-CoV-2 specificity.

CDR1 and CDR2 from the germline V gene are SNHLY and FYNNEI. V lost 8 bases and J lost 4, with 11 bases in between. The CDR3 extends over 12 amino acids. TCRdb re-derived calls from the 5' RACE reads in MiXCR, one entry per CDR3 protein. The data contain around 300,000 distinct CDR3 sequences, about a sixth of them singletons. A remark on this clonotype: Its antigen is not identified.

Sequencing was performed on PBMCs or a T cell subset sorted from them (not recorded which). This sequence joins TRBV2 and TRBJ1-2; D might be TRBD1 (5 bases). This TCR came from a man in his late teens or twenties who had mild COVID-19 (a few samples of this study predate the infection). Cell type and time point are not known. CDR3 sequence (DNA): TGTGCCAGCCGCGAGGGGATCTATGGCTACACCTTC. Translating it yields CASREGIYGYTF.